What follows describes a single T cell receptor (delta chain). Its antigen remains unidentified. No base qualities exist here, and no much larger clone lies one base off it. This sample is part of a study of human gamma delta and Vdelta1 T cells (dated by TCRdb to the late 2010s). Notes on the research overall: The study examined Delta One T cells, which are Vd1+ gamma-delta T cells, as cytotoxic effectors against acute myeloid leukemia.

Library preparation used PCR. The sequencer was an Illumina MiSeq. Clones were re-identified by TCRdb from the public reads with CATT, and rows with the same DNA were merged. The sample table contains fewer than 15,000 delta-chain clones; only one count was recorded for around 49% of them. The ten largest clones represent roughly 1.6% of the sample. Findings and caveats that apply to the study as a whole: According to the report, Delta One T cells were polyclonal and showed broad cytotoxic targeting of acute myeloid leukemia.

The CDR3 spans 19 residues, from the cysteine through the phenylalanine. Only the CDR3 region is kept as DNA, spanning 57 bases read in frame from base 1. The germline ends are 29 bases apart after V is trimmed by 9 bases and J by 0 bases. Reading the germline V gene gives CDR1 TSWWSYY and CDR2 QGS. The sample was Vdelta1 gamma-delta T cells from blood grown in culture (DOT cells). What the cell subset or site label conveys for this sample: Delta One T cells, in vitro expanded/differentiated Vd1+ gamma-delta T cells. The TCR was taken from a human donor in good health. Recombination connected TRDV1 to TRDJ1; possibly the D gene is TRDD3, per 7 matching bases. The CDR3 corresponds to CALLPSAVTGDLYTDKLIF. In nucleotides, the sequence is TGTGCTCTCCTGCCTTCCGCGGTTACTGGGGATTTGTACACCGATAAACTCATCTTT.